The T cell receptor (beta chain) described here comes from a study of blood T cell repertoires in COVID-19. Method: immunoSEQ multiplex PCR; TCRdb's copy keeps in-frame clones and lacks some. The top ten clones hold about a third of a sample with just over 70,000 clones, around three quarters of them seen once. The J segment lost 0 bases and the V segment lost 2 bases, leaving 7 bases of the junction unmatched. This CDR3 spans 17 amino acids. Per germline, CDR1 SEHNR and CDR2 FQNEAQ (reference sequence). This sequence originates from a woman aged 70-85 years with acute or convalescent COVID-19. The sample was peripheral blood. The rearrangement uses TRBV7-9 and TRBJ2-1; 7 nucleotides align to TRBD2. The CDR3 region has the DNA TGTGCCAGCAGCTTAAGGTTCGGGAGGAGCTCCTACAATGAGCAGTTCTTC. Its translation: CASSLRFGRSSYNEQFF.